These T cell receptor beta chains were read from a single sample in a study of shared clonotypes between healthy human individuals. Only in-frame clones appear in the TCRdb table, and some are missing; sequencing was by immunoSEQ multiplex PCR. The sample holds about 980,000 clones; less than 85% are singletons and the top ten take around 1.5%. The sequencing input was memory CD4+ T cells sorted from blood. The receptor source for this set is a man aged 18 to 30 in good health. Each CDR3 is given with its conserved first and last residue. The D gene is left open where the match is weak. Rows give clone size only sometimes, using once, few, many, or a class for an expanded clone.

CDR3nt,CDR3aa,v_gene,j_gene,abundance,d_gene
TGTGCCATCAGTGAGTCTTCTAGCGGGAGCTCCTACAATGAGCAGTTCTTC,CAISESSSGSSYNEQFF,TRBV10-3,TRBJ2-1,NA,TRBD2
TGTGCCACAAGGCCGGTCAATCAGCCCCAGCATTTT,CATRPVNQPQHF,TRBV2,TRBJ1-5,NA,NA
TGTGCCAGCAGTGCCCTAGGGGCAGGGAATTCACCCCTCCACTTT,CASSALGAGNSPLHF,TRBV2,TRBJ1-6,NA,NA
TGTGCCAGCAGCTTGATGATAGGAGAGACAGATACGCAGTATTTT,CASSLMIGETDTQYF,TRBV5-6,TRBJ2-3,NA,NA
TGTGCCAGCAGTTACTCGGGAGGACAGGGAGGAGAGACCCAGTACTTC,CASSYSGGQGGETQYF,TRBV6-5,TRBJ2-5,few,TRBD1
TGTGCCAGCAGCGTAGGGGTGAGCAATGAGCAGTTCTTC,CASSVGVSNEQFF,TRBV9,TRBJ2-1,NA,NA
TGTGCCAGCCAGGAATCGGGGGCTGGAAACACCATATATTTT,CASQESGAGNTIYF,TRBV6-1,TRBJ1-3,NA,NA
TGTGCCAGCAGCTTACCCGGTGGGGGAACCTACGAGCAGTACTTC,CASSLPGGGTYEQYF,TRBV11-2,TRBJ2-7,NA,NA
TGTGCCAGCAGCTTAGACAGGGCCGGGGAAAAACTGTTTTTT,CASSLDRAGEKLFF,TRBV7-6,TRBJ1-4,NA,NA
TGCGCCAGCAGCCAAGCGTTCAATCCTACTTACGAGCAGTACTTC,CASSQAFNPTYEQYF,TRBV4-3,TRBJ2-7,few,NA